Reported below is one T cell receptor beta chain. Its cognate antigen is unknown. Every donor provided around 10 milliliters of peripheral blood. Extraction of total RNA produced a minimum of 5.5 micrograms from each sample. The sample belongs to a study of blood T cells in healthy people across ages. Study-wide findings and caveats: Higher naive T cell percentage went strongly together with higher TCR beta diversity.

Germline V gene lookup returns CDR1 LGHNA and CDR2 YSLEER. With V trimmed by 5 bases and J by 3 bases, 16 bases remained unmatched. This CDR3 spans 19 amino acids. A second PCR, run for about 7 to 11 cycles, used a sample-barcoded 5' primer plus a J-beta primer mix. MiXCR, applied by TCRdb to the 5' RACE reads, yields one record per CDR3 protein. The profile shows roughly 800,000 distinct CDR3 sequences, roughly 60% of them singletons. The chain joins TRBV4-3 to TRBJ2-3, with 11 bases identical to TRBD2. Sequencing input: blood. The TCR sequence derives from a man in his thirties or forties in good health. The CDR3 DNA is TGCGCCAGCAGCGCTTATATGACTAGCGGGATGGAGAGTACAGATACGCAGTATTTT. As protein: CASSAYMTSGMESTDTQYF.